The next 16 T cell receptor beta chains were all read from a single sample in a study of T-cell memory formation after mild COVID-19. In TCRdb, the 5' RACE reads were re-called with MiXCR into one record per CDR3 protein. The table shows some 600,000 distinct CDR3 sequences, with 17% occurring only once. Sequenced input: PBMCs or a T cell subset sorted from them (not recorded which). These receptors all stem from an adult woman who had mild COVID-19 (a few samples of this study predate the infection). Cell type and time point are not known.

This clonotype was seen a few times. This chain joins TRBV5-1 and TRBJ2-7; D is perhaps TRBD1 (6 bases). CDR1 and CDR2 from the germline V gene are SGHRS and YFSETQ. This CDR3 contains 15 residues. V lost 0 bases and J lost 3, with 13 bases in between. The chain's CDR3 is CASSLARTASYEQYF. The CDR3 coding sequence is TGCGCCAGCAGCTTGGCCCGGACAGCGAGCTACGAGCAGTACTTC.

The DNA of the CDR3 is TGTGCCAGCAGCTTGGGGGGGGTGGATTACGAGCAGTACTTC. It codes for CASSLGGVDYEQYF. V and J are TRBV5-5 and TRBJ2-7; D is perhaps TRBD2 (6 bases). The CDR3 is 14 amino acids. Germline assignment: CDR1 SGHKS and CDR2 YYEKEE (reference sequence). With 0 bases removed from V and 4 bases from J, the gap between germline ends came to 11 bases.

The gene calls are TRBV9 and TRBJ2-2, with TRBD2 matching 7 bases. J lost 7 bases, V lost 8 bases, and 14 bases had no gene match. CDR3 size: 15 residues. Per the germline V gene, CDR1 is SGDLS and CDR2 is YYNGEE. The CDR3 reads CASAREGTSIGELFF. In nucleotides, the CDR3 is TGTGCCAGTGCCAGGGAGGGGACCTCCATCGGGGAGCTGTTTTTT.

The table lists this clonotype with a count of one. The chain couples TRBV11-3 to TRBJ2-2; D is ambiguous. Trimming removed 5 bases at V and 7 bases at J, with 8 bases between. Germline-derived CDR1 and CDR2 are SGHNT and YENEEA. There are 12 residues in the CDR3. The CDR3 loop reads CASSRRVGELFF. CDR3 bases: TGTGCCAGCAGCCGTCGGGTCGGGGAGCTGTTTTTT.

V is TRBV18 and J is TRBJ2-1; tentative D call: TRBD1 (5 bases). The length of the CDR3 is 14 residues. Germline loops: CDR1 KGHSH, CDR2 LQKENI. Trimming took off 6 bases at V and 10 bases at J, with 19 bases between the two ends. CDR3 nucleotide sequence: TGTGCCAGCTCGTCTACTTCGTTGGGGCCAGAGCAGTTCTTC. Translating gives CASSSTSLGPEQFF. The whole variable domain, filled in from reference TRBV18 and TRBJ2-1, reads NAGVMQNPRHLVRRRGQEARLRCSPMKGHSHVYWYRQLPEEGLKFMVYLQKENIIDESGMPKERFSAEFPKEGPSILRIQQVVRGDSAAYFCASSSTSLGPEQFFGPGTRLTVL.

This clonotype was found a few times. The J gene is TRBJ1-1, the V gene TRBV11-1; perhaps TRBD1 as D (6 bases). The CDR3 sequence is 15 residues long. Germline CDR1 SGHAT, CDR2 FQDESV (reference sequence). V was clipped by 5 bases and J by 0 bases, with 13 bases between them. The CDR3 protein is CASSPPGALNTEAFF. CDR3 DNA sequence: TGTGCCAGCAGCCCACCGGGGGCCCTGAACACTGAAGCTTTCTTT.

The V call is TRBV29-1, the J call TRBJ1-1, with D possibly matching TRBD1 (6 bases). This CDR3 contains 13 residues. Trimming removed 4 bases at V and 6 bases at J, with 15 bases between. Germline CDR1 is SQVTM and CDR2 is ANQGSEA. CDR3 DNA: TGCAGCGTTGCAGGCGGGGGCTGGGCTGAAGCTTTCTTT. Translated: CSVAGGGWAEAFF.

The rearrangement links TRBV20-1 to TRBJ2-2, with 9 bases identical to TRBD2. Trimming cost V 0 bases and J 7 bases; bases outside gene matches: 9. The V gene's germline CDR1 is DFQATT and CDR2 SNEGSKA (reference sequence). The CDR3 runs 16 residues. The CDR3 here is CSAREEVAGAGGELFF. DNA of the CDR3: TGCAGTGCTAGAGAGGAGGTAGCGGGGGCTGGCGGGGAGCTGTTTTTT.

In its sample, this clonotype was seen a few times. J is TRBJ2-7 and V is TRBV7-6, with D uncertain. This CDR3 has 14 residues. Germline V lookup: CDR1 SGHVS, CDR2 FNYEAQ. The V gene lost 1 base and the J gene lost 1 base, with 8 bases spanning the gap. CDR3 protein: CASSLDRLSYEQYF. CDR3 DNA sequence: TGTGCCAGCAGCTTAGATAGACTGTCCTACGAGCAGTACTTC.

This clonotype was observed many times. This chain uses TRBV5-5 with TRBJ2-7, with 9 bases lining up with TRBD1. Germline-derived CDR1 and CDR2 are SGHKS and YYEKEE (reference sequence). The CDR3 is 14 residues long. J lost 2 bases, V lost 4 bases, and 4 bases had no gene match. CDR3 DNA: TGTGCCAGCAGCATAGGGACAGGGCCCTACGAGCAGTACTTC. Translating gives CASSIGTGPYEQYF.

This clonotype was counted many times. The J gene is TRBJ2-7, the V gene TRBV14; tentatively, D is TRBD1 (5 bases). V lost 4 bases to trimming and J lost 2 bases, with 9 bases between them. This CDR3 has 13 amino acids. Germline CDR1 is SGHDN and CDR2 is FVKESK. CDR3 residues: CASSRWGTYEQYF. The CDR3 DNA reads TGTGCCAGCAGCCGTTGGGGCACCTACGAGCAGTACTTC.

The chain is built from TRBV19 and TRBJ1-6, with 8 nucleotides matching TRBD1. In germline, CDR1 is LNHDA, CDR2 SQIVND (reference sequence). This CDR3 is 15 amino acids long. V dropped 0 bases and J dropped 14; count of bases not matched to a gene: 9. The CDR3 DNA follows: TGTGCCAGTAGTATAGAAGGACAGGGAAGGACAACCCTCCACTTT. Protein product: CASSIEGQGRTTLHF.

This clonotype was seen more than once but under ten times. As DNA, the CDR3 is TGTGCCAGCAGAAAGGAGTCCCACAACGTCCTGACTTTC. Its protein product is CASRKESHNVLTF. The chain is built from TRBV7-9 and TRBJ2-6; D not certain. CDR3 length: 13 residues. V dropped 6 bases and J dropped 9 bases, with 12 bases sitting between them. The germline V gene encodes CDR1 SEHNR and CDR2 FQNEAQ (reference sequence). The complete variable domain, with remaining parts taken from reference TRBV7-9 and TRBJ2-6, reads DTGVSQNPRHKITKRGQNVTFRCDPISEHNRLYWYRQTLGQGPEFLTYFQNEAQLEKSRLLSDRFSAERPKGSFSTLEIQRTEQGDSAMYLCASRKESHNVLTFGAGSRLTVL.

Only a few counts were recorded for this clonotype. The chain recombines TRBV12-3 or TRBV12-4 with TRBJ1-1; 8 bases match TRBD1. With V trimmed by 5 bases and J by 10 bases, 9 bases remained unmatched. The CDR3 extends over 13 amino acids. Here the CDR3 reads CASSPPIRGRAFF. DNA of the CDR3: TGTGCCAGCAGTCCACCTATCAGGGGGCGAGCTTTCTTT.

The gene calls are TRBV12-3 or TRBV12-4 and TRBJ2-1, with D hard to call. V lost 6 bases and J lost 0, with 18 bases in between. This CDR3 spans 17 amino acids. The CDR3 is CASSSYSGRNSYNEQFF. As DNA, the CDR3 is TGTGCCAGCAGCTCCTACTCCGGGCGAAACTCCTACAATGAGCAGTTCTTC.

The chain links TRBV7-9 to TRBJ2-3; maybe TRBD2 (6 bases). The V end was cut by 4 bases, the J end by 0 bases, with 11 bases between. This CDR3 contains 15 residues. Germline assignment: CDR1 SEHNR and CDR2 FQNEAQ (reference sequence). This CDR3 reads CASSSGAASTDTQYF. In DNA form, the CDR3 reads TGTGCCAGCAGCTCGGGAGCCGCTAGCACAGATACGCAGTATTTT. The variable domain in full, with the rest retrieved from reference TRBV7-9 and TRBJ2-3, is DTGVSQNPRHKITKRGQNVTFRCDPISEHNRLYWYRQTLGQGPEFLTYFQNEAQLEKSRLLSDRFSAERPKGSFSTLEIQRTEQGDSAMYLCASSSGAASTDTQYFGPGTRLTVL.